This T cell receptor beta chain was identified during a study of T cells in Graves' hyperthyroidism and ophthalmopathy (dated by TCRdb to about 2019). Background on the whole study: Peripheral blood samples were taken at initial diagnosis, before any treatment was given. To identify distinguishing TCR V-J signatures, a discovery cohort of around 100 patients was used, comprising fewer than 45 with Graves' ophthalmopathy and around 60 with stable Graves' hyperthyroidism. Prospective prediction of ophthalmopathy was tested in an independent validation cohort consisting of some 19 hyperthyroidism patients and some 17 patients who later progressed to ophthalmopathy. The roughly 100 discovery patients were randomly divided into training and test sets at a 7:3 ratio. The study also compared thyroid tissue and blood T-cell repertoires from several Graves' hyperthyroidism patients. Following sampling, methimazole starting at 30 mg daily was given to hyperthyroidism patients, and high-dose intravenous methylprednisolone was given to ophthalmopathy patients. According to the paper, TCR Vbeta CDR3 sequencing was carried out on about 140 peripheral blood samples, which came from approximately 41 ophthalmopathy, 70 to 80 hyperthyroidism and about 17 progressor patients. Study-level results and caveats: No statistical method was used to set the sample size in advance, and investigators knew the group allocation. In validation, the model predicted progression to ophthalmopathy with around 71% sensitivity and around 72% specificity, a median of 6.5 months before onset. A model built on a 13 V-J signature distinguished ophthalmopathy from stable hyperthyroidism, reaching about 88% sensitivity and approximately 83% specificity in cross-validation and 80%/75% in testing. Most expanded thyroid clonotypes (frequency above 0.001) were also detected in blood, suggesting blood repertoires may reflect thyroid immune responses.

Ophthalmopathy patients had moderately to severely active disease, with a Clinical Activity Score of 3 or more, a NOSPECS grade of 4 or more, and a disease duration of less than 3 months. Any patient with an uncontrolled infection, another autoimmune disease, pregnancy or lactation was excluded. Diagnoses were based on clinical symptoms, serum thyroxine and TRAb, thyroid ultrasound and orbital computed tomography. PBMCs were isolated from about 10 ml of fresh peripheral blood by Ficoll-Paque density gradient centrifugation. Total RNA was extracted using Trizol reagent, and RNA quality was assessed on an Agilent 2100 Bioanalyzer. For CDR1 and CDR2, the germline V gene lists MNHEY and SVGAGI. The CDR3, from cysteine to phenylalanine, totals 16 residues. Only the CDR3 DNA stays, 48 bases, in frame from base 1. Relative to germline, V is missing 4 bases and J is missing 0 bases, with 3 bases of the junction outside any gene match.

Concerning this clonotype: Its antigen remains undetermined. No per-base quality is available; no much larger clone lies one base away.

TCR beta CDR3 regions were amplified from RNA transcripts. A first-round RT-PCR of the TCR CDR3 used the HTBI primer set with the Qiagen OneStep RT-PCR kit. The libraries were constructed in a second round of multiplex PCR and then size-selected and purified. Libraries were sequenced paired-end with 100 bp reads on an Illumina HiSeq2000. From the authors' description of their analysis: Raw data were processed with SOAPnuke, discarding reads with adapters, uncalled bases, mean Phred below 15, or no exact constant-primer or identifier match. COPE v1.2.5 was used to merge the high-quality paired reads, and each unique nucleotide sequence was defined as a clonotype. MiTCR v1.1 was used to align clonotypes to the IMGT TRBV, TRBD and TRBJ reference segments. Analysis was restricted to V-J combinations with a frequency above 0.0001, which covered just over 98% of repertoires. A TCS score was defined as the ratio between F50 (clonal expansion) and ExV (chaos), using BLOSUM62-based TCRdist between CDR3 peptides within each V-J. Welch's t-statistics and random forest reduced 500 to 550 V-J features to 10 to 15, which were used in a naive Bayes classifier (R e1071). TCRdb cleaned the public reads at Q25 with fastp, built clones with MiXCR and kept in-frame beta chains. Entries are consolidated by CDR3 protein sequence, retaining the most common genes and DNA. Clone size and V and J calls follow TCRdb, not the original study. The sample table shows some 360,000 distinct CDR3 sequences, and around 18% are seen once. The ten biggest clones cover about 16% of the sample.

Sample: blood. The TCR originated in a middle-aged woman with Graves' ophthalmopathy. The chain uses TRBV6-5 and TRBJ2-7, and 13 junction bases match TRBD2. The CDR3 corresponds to CASSLGTSGNSYEQYF. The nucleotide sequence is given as TGTGCCAGCAGTTTAGGGACTAGCGGGAACTCCTACGAGCAGTACTTC.